This T cell receptor (beta chain) was retrieved from a study of blood T cell repertoires in COVID-19. Study as a whole: Samples came from the United States, Italy and Spain, spanning acute and convalescent COVID-19.

As to this clone: An end of the junction differs from the germline gene, which may be a read error.

Generated by immunoSEQ multiplex PCR, the TCRdb table keeps only in-frame clones and is missing some. The repertoire holds roughly 95,000 clones, with roughly four fifths as singletons. Germline V gene data show CDR1 as MNHEY and CDR2 as SVGAGI. The CDR3 sequence is 15 residues long. The gene calls are TRBV6-5 and TRBJ2-7, with a possible D match to TRBD1 (6 bases). The sample taken for sequencing was peripheral blood. This TCR derives from a man in his 60s with acute or convalescent COVID-19. The CDR3 here is CASSYGSGVLYEQHF. CDR3 nucleotide sequence: TGTGCCAGCAGTTACGGGTCAGGGGTTCTTTACGAGCAGCACTTC.